The clone carrying this TCR beta chain was seen more than once but under ten times. Its target is not known. This specimen belongs to a study of beta chain features in type 1 diabetes. Study outcomes and limitations: TCRB CDR3s from Type 1 diabetes patients were moderately but significantly shorter in all four CD4+ subsets.

CD45RO/CCR7/CD25/CD127/CD95/CD27 sorting isolated CD4+ naive, central memory, regulatory and stem cell-like memory cells. What was sequenced were expressed TCRB transcripts, since all of the isolated RNA had been reverse transcribed. Method: immunoSEQ multiplex PCR; TCRdb's copy keeps in-frame clones and lacks some. The profile shows about 150,000 clones, 11% of them singletons. Germline CDR1 SGHTA, CDR2 FQGNSA. The V and J ends lost 1 base and 13 bases, in that order; junction bases with no gene match: 3. The CDR3 loop spans 13 amino acids. V and J are TRBV7-2 and TRBJ2-1, with TRBD2 identical over 11 bases. The receptor's source is a man younger than 30 in good health. The source material was central memory CD4+ T cells from blood. Here the CDR3 DNA reads TGTGCCAGCAGCTTAGAGACTAGCGGGGTCCAGTTCTTC. It is translated as CASSLETSGVQFF.